This T cell receptor beta chain came from a study of cytomegalovirus exposure and HLA in healthy donors. Study summary: In a previous analysis, about 100 million unique TCR beta sequences were found from 150 million to 200 million T cells.

Trimming cost V 4 bases and J 5 bases; bases outside gene matches: 5. CDR3 size: 14 residues. CDR1 and CDR2 from the germline V gene are SGHRS and YFSETQ. The PCR made use of 60 Vbeta and 13 Jbeta primers. The protocol was immunoSEQ multiplex PCR, while the TCRdb copy is restricted to in-frame clones and leaves out a portion. The sample includes roughly 150,000 clones, roughly 84% of them seen just once. This clone was counted a few times. What it binds is not known. Study-wide findings and caveats: Most TCR sequences showed up rarely, but some public TCRs showed up in many donors. Later analysis showed TCR association rates varying by HLA locus, highest for DRB1 and lowest for HLA-C.

Specimen: PBMCs. The rearrangement uses TRBV5-1 and TRBJ1-5; 8 bases map to TRBD1. This sequence was found in a man aged 25 to 40 in good health and CMV-seronegative. The CDR3 loop reads CASSLQGVDQPQHF. CDR3 nucleotide sequence: TGCGCCAGCAGCCTACAGGGGGTCGATCAGCCCCAGCATTTT.